Listed below are T cell receptor beta chains from one sample, sequenced in a study of blood T cell repertoires in COVID-19. TCRdb's table, derived via immunoSEQ multiplex PCR, lists solely in-frame clones and lacks some. The data show 95,000 to 150,000 clones, roughly 88% seen once. The sequencing input was peripheral blood. These receptors were taken from an elderly woman with acute or convalescent COVID-19. Each CDR3 is given with its conserved first and last residue. A D gene is named only where the DNA matches it firmly. Not every row has a clone size; where given, it reads once, few, many or a size class.

J gene: TRBJ1-5
clone size: -
V gene: TRBV6-5
D gene: TRBD1
CDR3 protein: CASSYSGQGAQPQHF
CDR3 DNA: TGTGCCAGCAGTTACTCGGGGCAGGGGGCTCAGCCCCAGCATTTT

J gene: TRBJ2-3
clone size: -
V gene: TRBV5-4
D gene: -
CDR3 protein: CASSLQGTDTQYF
CDR3 DNA: TGTGCCAGCAGCCTCCAGGGCACAGATACGCAGTATTTT

J gene: TRBJ2-6
clone size: once
V gene: TRBV5-1
D gene: -
CDR3 protein: CASSRSGANVLTF
CDR3 DNA: TGCGCCAGCAGCCGCTCTGGGGCCAACGTCCTGACTTTC

J gene: TRBJ2-7
clone size: -
V gene: TRBV6-5
D gene: TRBD2
CDR3 protein: CAIGRTSGTYEQYF
CDR3 DNA: TGTGCCATAGGGAGGACTAGCGGGACCTACGAGCAGTACTTC

J gene: TRBJ2-1
clone size: -
V gene: TRBV7-3
D gene: TRBD1
CDR3 protein: CASSRNRQGDQSSYNEQFF
CDR3 DNA: TGTGCCAGCAGCCGAAATAGACAGGGGGATCAGAGCTCCTACAATGAGCAGTTCTTC

J gene: TRBJ1-1
clone size: -
V gene: TRBV24-1
D gene: TRBD1
CDR3 protein: CATRPNRDRGLDTEAFF
CDR3 DNA: TGTGCCACCAGGCCGAACCGGGACAGGGGGCTCGACACTGAAGCTTTCTTT

J gene: TRBJ1-5
clone size: -
V gene: TRBV19
D gene: -
CDR3 protein: CASSPGQLYVQPQHF
CDR3 DNA: TGTGCCAGTTCCCCTGGACAGCTCTACGTTCAGCCCCAGCATTTT

J gene: TRBJ1-2
clone size: -
V gene: TRBV5-6
D gene: -
CDR3 protein: CASSLVVVDGAGYTF
CDR3 DNA: TGTGCCAGCAGCTTGGTGGTTGTTGACGGAGCTGGCTACACCTTC

J gene: TRBJ1-5
clone size: -
V gene: TRBV21-1
D gene: -
CDR3 protein: CASSKKAGGRGNQPQHF
CDR3 DNA: TGTGCCAGCAGCAAAAAAGCAGGGGGTCGTGGCAATCAGCCCCAGCATTTT

J gene: TRBJ2-7
clone size: -
V gene: TRBV6-5
D gene: TRBD2
CDR3 protein: CASRNGGFSIYEQYF
CDR3 DNA: TGTGCCAGCAGAAACGGGGGGTTCTCTATCTACGAGCAGTACTTC

J gene: TRBJ1-1
clone size: -
V gene: TRBV28
D gene: -
CDR3 protein: CASSLPTGNTEAFF
CDR3 DNA: TGTGCCAGCAGTTTACCGACAGGGAACACTGAAGCTTTCTTT

J gene: TRBJ1-5
clone size: -
V gene: TRBV7-6
D gene: TRBD1
CDR3 protein: CASSSSDRVHQPQHF
CDR3 DNA: TGTGCCAGCAGCTCATCGGACAGGGTCCATCAGCCCCAGCATTTT

J gene: TRBJ1-6
clone size: few
V gene: TRBV9
D gene: -
CDR3 protein: CASSVTGSNSPLHF
CDR3 DNA: TGTGCCAGCAGCGTTACAGGGTCTAATTCACCCCTCCACTTT

J gene: TRBJ2-5
clone size: -
V gene: TRBV5-1
D gene: -
CDR3 protein: CASSFKGDQETQYF
CDR3 DNA: TGCGCCAGCAGCTTTAAGGGGGACCAAGAGACCCAGTACTTC

J gene: TRBJ1-4
clone size: few
V gene: TRBV4-1
D gene: -
CDR3 protein: CASSQAVTTSNEKLFF
CDR3 DNA: TGCGCCAGCAGCCAAGCGGTCACCACCTCAAATGAAAAACTGTTTTTT

J gene: TRBJ1-5
clone size: -
V gene: TRBV4-3
D gene: TRBD1
CDR3 protein: CASSQDIRGNQPQHF
CDR3 DNA: TGCGCCAGCAGCCAAGACATCAGGGGGAATCAGCCCCAGCATTTT

J gene: TRBJ2-7
clone size: -
V gene: TRBV5-1
D gene: TRBD2
CDR3 protein: CASSLTGTSSYEQYF
CDR3 DNA: TGCGCCAGCAGCTTAACCGGGACTAGCTCCTACGAGCAGTACTTC

J gene: TRBJ2-1
clone size: -
V gene: TRBV7-9
D gene: TRBD2
CDR3 protein: CASSPRTSYEQFF
CDR3 DNA: TGTGCCAGCAGCCCGAGGACTAGTTATGAGCAGTTCTTC

J gene: TRBJ1-1
clone size: -
V gene: TRBV19
D gene: TRBD1
CDR3 protein: CASSTTWTGGNTEAFF
CDR3 DNA: TGTGCCAGTAGTACAACTTGGACAGGGGGGAACACTGAAGCTTTCTTT

J gene: TRBJ1-1
clone size: -
V gene: TRBV5-4
D gene: TRBD1
CDR3 protein: CASSLPTGGTEAFF
CDR3 DNA: TGTGCCAGCAGCTTGCCCACAGGGGGGACTGAAGCTTTCTTT

J gene: TRBJ2-7
clone size: -
V gene: TRBV24-1
D gene: TRBD1
CDR3 protein: CATSGPDRGSYEQYF
CDR3 DNA: TGTGCCACCAGTGGACCGGACAGGGGATCCTACGAGCAGTACTTC

J gene: TRBJ1-5
clone size: -
V gene: TRBV28
D gene: -
CDR3 protein: CASSFYRGNQPQHF
CDR3 DNA: TGTGCCAGCAGTTTCTATCGGGGCAATCAGCCCCAGCATTTT

J gene: TRBJ1-4
clone size: -
V gene: TRBV7-9
D gene: TRBD1
CDR3 protein: CASSLERRGQTKKEKLFF
CDR3 DNA: TGTGCCAGCAGCTTAGAGCGCCGGGGACAGACCAAGAAGGAAAAACTGTTTTTT

J gene: TRBJ1-5
clone size: -
V gene: TRBV5-8
D gene: -
CDR3 protein: CASSLRGEGNQPQHF
CDR3 DNA: TGTGCCAGCAGCTTGAGGGGTGAGGGCAATCAGCCCCAGCATTTT

J gene: TRBJ1-4
clone size: few
V gene: TRBV5-4
D gene: -
CDR3 protein: CASSFNPGRNEKLFF
CDR3 DNA: TGTGCCAGCAGCTTCAATCCAGGGCGTAATGAAAAACTGTTTTTT

J gene: TRBJ2-3
clone size: -
V gene: TRBV9
D gene: TRBD2
CDR3 protein: CASSVRTSERTDTQYF
CDR3 DNA: TGTGCCAGCAGCGTACGGACTAGCGAACGCACAGATACGCAGTATTTT

J gene: TRBJ1-1
clone size: -
V gene: TRBV6-5
D gene: -
CDR3 protein: CASSYPGRAEAFF
CDR3 DNA: TGTGCCAGCAGTTACCCAGGGAGGGCTGAAGCTTTCTTT

J gene: TRBJ2-3
clone size: -
V gene: TRBV9
D gene: TRBD2
CDR3 protein: CASSVVAGGTDTQYF
CDR3 DNA: TGTGCCAGCAGCGTAGTAGCGGGAGGGACGGATACGCAGTATTTT

J gene: TRBJ1-2
clone size: -
V gene: TRBV12-3/TRBV12-4
D gene: -
CDR3 protein: CASRPTGGGYTF
CDR3 DNA: TGTGCCAGCAGGCCGACAGGTGGTGGCTACACCTTC

J gene: TRBJ1-4
clone size: -
V gene: TRBV6-1
D gene: -
CDR3 protein: CASSEGWDRDCNEKLFF
CDR3 DNA: TGTGCCAGCAGTGAAGGATGGGACCGGGACTGTAATGAAAAACTGTTTTTT

J gene: TRBJ1-2
clone size: -
V gene: TRBV6-5
D gene: -
CDR3 protein: CASSWGGYGYTF
CDR3 DNA: TGTGCCAGCAGTTGGGGAGGCTATGGCTACACCTTC

J gene: TRBJ2-2
clone size: -
V gene: TRBV5-4
D gene: -
CDR3 protein: CASSLDSIRELFF
CDR3 DNA: TGTGCCAGCAGCTTAGACTCGATCAGGGAGCTGTTTTTT